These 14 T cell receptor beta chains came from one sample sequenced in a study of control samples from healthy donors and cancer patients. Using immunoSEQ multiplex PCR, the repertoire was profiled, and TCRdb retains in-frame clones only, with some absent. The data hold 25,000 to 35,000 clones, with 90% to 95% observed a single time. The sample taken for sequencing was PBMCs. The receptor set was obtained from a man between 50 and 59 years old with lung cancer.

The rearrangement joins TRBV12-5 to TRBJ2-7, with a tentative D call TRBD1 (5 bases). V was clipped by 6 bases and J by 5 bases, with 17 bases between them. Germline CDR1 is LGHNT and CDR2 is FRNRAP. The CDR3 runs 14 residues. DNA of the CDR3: TGTGCTAGTGGCTATTCTAATCAGGGTAACGAGCAGTACTTC. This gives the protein CASGYSNQGNEQYF.

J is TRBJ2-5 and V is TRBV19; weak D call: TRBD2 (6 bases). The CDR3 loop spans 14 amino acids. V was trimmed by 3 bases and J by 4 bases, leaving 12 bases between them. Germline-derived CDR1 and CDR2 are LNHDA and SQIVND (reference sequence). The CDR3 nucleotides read TGTGCCAGTAGTATCGGGGGTGCCGGAGAGACCCAGTACTTC. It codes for CASSIGGAGETQYF.

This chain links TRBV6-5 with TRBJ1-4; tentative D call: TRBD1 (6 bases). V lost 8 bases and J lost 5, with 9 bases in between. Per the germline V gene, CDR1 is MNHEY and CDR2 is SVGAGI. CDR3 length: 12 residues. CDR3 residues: CASRGGNEKLFF. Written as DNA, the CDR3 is TGTGCCAGCCGGGGGGGCAATGAAAAACTGTTTTTT.

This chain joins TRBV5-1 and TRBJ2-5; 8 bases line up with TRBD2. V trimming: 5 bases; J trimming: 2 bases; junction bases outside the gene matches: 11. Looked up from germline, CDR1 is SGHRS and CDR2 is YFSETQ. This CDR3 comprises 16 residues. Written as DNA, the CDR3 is TGCGCCAGCAGACCGGGGAGCGGGGGCCTTCAAGAGACCCAGTACTTC. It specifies CASRPGSGGLQETQYF.

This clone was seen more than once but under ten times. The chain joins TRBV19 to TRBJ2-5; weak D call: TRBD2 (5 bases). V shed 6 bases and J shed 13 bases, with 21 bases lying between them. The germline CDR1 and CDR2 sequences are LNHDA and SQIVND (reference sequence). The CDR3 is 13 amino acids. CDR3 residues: CASRTITGNRGYF. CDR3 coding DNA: TGTGCCAGTAGAACCATCACCGGGAACCGGGGGTACTTC.

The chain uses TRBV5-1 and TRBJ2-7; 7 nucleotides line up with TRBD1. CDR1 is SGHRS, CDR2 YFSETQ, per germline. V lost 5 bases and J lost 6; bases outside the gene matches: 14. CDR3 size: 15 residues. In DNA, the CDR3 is TGCGCCAGCAGTGGGCAGGGGGTGAGTCTCGGCGAGCAGTACTTC. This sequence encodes CASSGQGVSLGEQYF.

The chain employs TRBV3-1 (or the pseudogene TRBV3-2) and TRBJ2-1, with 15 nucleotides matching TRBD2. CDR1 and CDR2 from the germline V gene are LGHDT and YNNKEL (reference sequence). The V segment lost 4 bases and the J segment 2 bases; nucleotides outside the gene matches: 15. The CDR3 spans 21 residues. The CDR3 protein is CASSPSAAGLAGGPPYNEQFF. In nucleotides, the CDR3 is TGTGCCAGCAGCCCCTCCGCGGCGGGACTAGCGGGGGGCCCCCCCTACAATGAGCAGTTCTTC.

This CDR3 reads CASSLGNQPQHF. The CDR3 nucleotides are TGTGCCAGCAGCTTGGGCAATCAGCCCCAGCATTTT. J is TRBJ1-5 and V is TRBV5-8, with D unresolved. CDR3 length equals 12 residues. Germline V gene sequence: CDR1 SGHTS, CDR2 YDEGEE. The V end lost 0 bases, the J end lost 2 bases, and 0 bases lay between the germline ends. Looking up the rest from reference TRBV5-8 and TRBJ1-5 gives the full variable domain: EAGVTQSPTHLIKTRGQQATLRCSPISGHTSVYWYQQALGLGLQFLLWYDEGEERNRGNFPPRFSGRQFPNYSSELNVNALELEDSALYLCASSLGNQPQHFGDGTRLSIL.

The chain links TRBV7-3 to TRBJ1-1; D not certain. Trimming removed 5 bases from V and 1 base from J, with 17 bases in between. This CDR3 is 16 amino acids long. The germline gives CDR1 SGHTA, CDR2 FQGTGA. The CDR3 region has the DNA TGTGCCAGCAGCCCCCCCCCTTCCGAGGAGAACACTGAAGCTTTCTTT. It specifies CASSPPPSEENTEAFF.

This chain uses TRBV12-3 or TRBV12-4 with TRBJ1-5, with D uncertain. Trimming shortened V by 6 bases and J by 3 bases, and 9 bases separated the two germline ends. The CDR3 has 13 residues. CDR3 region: CASSPRNNQPQHF. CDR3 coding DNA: TGTGCCAGCAGCCCCCGGAACAATCAGCCCCAGCATTTT.

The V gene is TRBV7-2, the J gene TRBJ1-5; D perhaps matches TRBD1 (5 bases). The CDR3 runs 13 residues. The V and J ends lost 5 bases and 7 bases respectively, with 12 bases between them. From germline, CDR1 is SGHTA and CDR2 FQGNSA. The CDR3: CASSQDIRQPQHF. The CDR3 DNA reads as TGTGCCAGCAGCCAGGACATACGGCAGCCCCAGCATTTT.

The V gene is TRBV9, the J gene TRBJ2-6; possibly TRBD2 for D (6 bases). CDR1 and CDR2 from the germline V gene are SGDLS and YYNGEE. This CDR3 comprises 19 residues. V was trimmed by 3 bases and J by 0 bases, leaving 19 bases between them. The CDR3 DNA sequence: TGTGCCAGCAGCGCACATTACTCCGGGACTCTCTCTGGGGCCAACGTCCTGACTTTC. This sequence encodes CASSAHYSGTLSGANVLTF.

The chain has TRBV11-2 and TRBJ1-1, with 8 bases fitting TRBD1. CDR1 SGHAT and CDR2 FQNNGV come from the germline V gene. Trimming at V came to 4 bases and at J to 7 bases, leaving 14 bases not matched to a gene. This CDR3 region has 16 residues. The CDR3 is CASSSPGWTGHYEAFF. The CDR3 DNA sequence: TGTGCCAGCAGCTCCCCCGGGTGGACAGGGCATTATGAAGCTTTCTTT. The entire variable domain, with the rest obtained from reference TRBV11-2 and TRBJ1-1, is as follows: EAGVAQSPRYKIIEKRQSVAFWCNPISGHATLYWYQQILGQGPKLLIQFQNNGVVDDSQLPKDRFSAERLKGVDSTLKIQPAKLEDSAVYLCASSSPGWTGHYEAFFGQGTRLTVV.

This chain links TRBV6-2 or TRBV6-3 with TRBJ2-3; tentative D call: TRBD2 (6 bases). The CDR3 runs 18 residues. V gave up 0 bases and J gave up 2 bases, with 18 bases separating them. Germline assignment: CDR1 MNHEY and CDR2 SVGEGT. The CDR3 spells CASSYSTTAGRFTDTQYF. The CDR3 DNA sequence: TGTGCCAGCAGTTACTCGACTACGGCGGGGCGATTCACAGATACGCAGTATTTT.